What follows describes a single T cell receptor beta chain. The antigen is unknown. Tregs were sorted as CD4+CD25+CD127-/low cells. After constant-region reverse-primer amplification, full-length variable regions underwent semi-nested PCR with Nested Universal Primer A. TCRdb independently ran MiXCR on the 5' RACE reads; one entry per CDR3 protein. The data show 30,000 or so distinct CDR3 sequences, 25% to 30% seen once. The CDR3 is 15 residues long. The V end lost 5 bases, the J end lost 0 bases, and 11 bases lay between the germline ends. Study-wide results and limits: Tumor Treg TCRs overlapped most with tumor naive CD4+ cells. Tumor memory CD4+ T cell TCR gene usage clustered with blood and lymph node memory CD4+ cells and lymph node naive CD4+ cells. The larger-cohort validation was restricted to a single TCR beta V-J rearrangement rather than whole repertoires.

The V gene is TRBV12-3 or TRBV12-4, the J gene TRBJ1-3; D is perhaps TRBD1 (5 bases). The sample was tumor-infiltrating Tregs sorted from the breast tumor. This clonotype was obtained from a female donor with breast cancer. CDR3 coding DNA: TGTGCCAGCAGTCCCAGGGCCCTCTCTGGAAACACCATATATTTT. This encodes CASSPRALSGNTIYF.